This record concerns one T cell receptor beta chain sequence. Its antigen is not known. An end of the junction does not agree with germline; a read error may underlie this. This sample is part of a study of human T cells and chemical hapten exposure. Documented time point: patch test 2, 6 weeks after DPC sensitization. Treatment defined: therapeutic diphenylcyclopropenone sensitization with weekly scalp DPC. Donors were 18 to 70-year-old alopecia patients suitable for DPC. This CDR3 is 16 amino acids long. The V gene's germline CDR1 is MNHEY and CDR2 SVGEGT. Study processing details: Samples contained a median of 95,638 TCRs, with a range of 23,224 to 690,600. One entry per CDR3 protein, called by TCRdb with MiXCR from the RACE reads. The V and J calls, along with clone size, are taken from TCRdb and not from the paper's own processing. This sample has around 100,000 distinct CDR3 sequences, with approximately 10% found just once.

General observations from the study: Expanded TCRs showed more large CDR3 clusters than pre-sensitization or healthy control sets. Each of the donors had alopecia, so their immune responses may not resemble those of healthy people.

Sequenced material: whole blood, taken in connection with sensitization to the hapten diphenylcyclopropenone (DPC). This clonotype originated in a middle-aged woman with alopecia areata. Some clones in this sample may be carry-over from other donors' samples. The rearrangement joins TRBV6-2 or TRBV6-3 to TRBJ2-2; possibly TRBD2 for D (5 bases). Here the CDR3 reads CASSQPSAANTGELFF. The DNA of the CDR3 is TGTGCCAGCAGCCAGCCTAGTGCAGCGAACACCGGGGAGCTTTTTTTT.